What follows are 12 T cell receptor beta chains derived from one specimen sequenced in a study of vaccination effects on CD4 cells after COVID-19. No cognate antigen is known for these TCRs. Profiled with immunoSEQ multiplex PCR; TCRdb holds only in-frame clones, not every one. The table records about 22,000 clones, over 60% of them present only once. Viral peptide pools were used in the ViraFEST assay to expand antigen-specific CD4+ T cells, and sequencing came afterward. Isolation of CD4+ T cells took place after approximately 10 days of culture. Vaccine administered to participants consisted of two doses of either BNT162b2 or mRNA-1273. Sequenced material: CD4+ T cells from PBMCs cultured with HCoV-NL63 spike peptides, taken after COVID-19 vaccination. All receptors come from a human donor who received a COVID-19 vaccine.

The rearrangement uses TRBV27 and TRBJ2-5, with D uncertain. The CDR3 is 14 residues long. V lost 6 bases, J lost 5 bases, and 16 bases lay in between. The germline V gene encodes CDR1 MNHEY and CDR2 SMNVEV (reference sequence). The CDR3 spells CASSHSGFGETQYF. In DNA form, the CDR3 reads TGTGCCAGCAGCCATTCGGGCTTTGGTGAGACCCAGTACTTC.

This chain uses TRBV2 with TRBJ1-5, with a possible D match to TRBD1 (6 bases). Trimming removed 5 bases at V and 4 bases at J, with 15 bases between. This CDR3 is 15 amino acids long. CDR1 is SNHLY and CDR2 is FYNNEI in the germline V gene. The CDR3 spells CASSRGQGFNQPQHF. The DNA of the CDR3 is TGTGCCAGCAGTCGGGGGCAGGGGTTTAATCAGCCCCAGCATTTT.

The rearrangement links TRBV5-1 to TRBJ2-3; D tentatively fits TRBD1 or TRBD2 (6 bases each). This CDR3 has 14 residues. CDR1 is SGHRS, CDR2 YFSETQ, per germline. The V and J ends lost 0 bases and 6 bases respectively, with 11 bases between them. The CDR3 spells CASSLEWGADTQYF. The CDR3 nucleotides read TGCGCCAGCAGCTTGGAATGGGGGGCCGATACGCAGTATTTT.

This clone has a handful of counts. The chain combines TRBV11-2 with TRBJ1-5; 9 bases fit TRBD1. The germline gives CDR1 SGHAT, CDR2 FQNNGV. The CDR3 spans 13 residues. Germline trimming cut 3 bases from V and 6 bases from J; bases unmatched to any gene: 0. Here the CDR3 reads CASSLDRGQPQHF. In DNA, the CDR3 is TGTGCCAGCAGCTTGGACAGGGGTCAGCCCCAGCATTTT.

CDR3 sequence (DNA): TGTGCCACCAGTGATCCTAGCGGGGGCCAAGAGACCCAGTACTTC. Its protein product is CATSDPSGGQETQYF. The rearrangement uses TRBV24-1 and TRBJ2-5; 10 bases map to TRBD2. The germline CDR1 and CDR2 sequences are KGHDR and SFDVKD. Losses at the gene ends were 3 bases for V and 1 base for J; bases not matched to a gene: 1. The CDR3 is 15 residues long.

This clone was recorded once. J is TRBJ1-2 and V is TRBV7-9, with a weak D call TRBD1 (5 bases). CDR1 and CDR2 (germline): SEHNR, FQNEAQ (reference sequence). The CDR3 has 15 amino acids. V lost 5 bases, J lost 1 base, and 14 bases lay in between. CDR3 loop: CASSIRGTNNYGYTF. CDR3 DNA sequence: TGTGCCAGCAGCATACGCGGGACCAATAACTATGGCTACACCTTC.

There are a few counts of this clone. The chain is built from TRBV5-6 and TRBJ2-7, with D possibly matching TRBD1 (6 bases). From germline, CDR1 is SGHDT and CDR2 YYEEEE. The germline V and J ends were trimmed by 2 bases and 12 bases, with 15 bases remaining between them. CDR3 length: 12 amino acids. CDR3 coding DNA: TGTGCCAGCAGCTTCGGGGCGGAACAGGGGTACTTC. This codes for CASSFGAEQGYF.

The V gene is TRBV7-2, the J gene TRBJ1-5; the D gene is possibly TRBD1 (5 bases). CDR1 SGHTA and CDR2 FQGNSA come from the germline V gene. The CDR3 has 15 amino acids. The ends were cut back, 0 bases at V and 6 bases at J, with 12 bases in the middle. In DNA, the CDR3 is TGTGCCAGCAGCTTAGCAGGGGCGGGTGGTCAGCCCCAGCATTTT. Protein sequence: CASSLAGAGGQPQHF.

The chain couples TRBV19 to TRBJ1-2, with 8 bases identical to TRBD1. The V gene's germline CDR1 is LNHDA and CDR2 SQIVND (reference sequence). Trimming at V came to 5 bases and at J to 4 bases, leaving 3 bases not matched to a gene. The CDR3 has 13 residues. The CDR3 protein is CASSRTGFYGYTF. In DNA, the CDR3 is TGTGCCAGTAGTCGGACAGGGTTCTATGGCTACACCTTC.

The chain uses TRBV7-6 and TRBJ2-5; 9 bases line up with TRBD1. This CDR3 contains 19 residues. V trimming: 4 bases; J trimming: 1 base; junction bases outside the gene matches: 16. Per germline, CDR1 SGHVS and CDR2 FNYEAQ. The CDR3 DNA sequence: TGTGCCAGCAGCTGCCGGGACAGGGAGAAGCGAGGGATCCAAGAGACCCAGTACTTC. Its protein is CASSCRDREKRGIQETQYF.

The chain joins TRBV28 to TRBJ2-1, with D perhaps given as TRBD1 or TRBD2 (6 bases each). The CDR3 runs 19 residues. Germline CDR1 and CDR2: MDHEN and SYDVKM. V was trimmed by 8 bases and J by 3 bases, leaving 29 bases between them. The CDR3 spells CASSYRGALDSPRYNEQFF. The CDR3 nucleotides are TGTGCCAGCTCTTATAGGGGGGCGCTTGATAGCCCCCGCTACAATGAGCAGTTCTTC.

The genes are TRBV12-5 and TRBJ2-1, with D uncertain. Germline V gene sequence: CDR1 LGHNT, CDR2 FRNRAP. Trimming took 1 base from V and 6 from J, leaving 7 bases between them. There are 13 residues in the CDR3. Here the CDR3 DNA reads TGTGCTAGTGGTTTGGGCCATGTCAATGAGCAGTTCTTC. It yields the protein CASGLGHVNEQFF.